This T cell receptor beta chain was obtained from a study of blood T cell repertoires in COVID-19. Across the study: Whether acute or convalescent, the COVID-19 samples came from the United States, Italy and Spain. The cDNA or gDNA used as material had been derived from T cells, B-cell-depleted T cells, or PBMCs.

Per the authors' pipeline: Reference gene primer amplification gave estimated nucleated cell counts. Here immunoSEQ multiplex PCR was the method, and the copy in TCRdb shows in-frame clones only, minus some. V and J calls plus clone size are reproduced from that table; the DNA served to infer D and trimming. The sample comprises a few hundred thousand clones, more than 70% of which are singletons, and around 3.9% rests with the top ten. Seattle patients were enrolled during active infection and followed longitudinally. V lost 4 bases to trimming and J lost 10 bases, with 14 bases between them. This CDR3 spans 12 amino acids. Germline V gene lookup returns CDR1 SGHRS and CDR2 YFSETQ.

The V gene is TRBV5-1, the J gene TRBJ1-1, with D possibly TRBD1 on 5 matching bases. The TCR sequence derives from a woman between 55 and 75 years old with COVID-19, enrolled during active disease. Material: peripheral blood. CDR3 in DNA: TGCGCCAGCAGCCGGACGCAGGGTGCAGCTTTCTTT. It codes for CASSRTQGAAFF.